This T cell receptor beta chain was sequenced in a study of T cells in Graves' hyperthyroidism and ophthalmopathy. CDR3 size: 12 residues. Germline assignment: CDR1 SGHRS and CDR2 YFSETQ. Amplification of TCR beta CDR3 regions was performed using RNA transcripts as template. With the HTBI primer set, the TCR CDR3 went through a first round of RT-PCR. TCRdb re-called the multiplex PCR reads through MiXCR, storing one row per CDR3 protein. The sample carries approximately 360,000 distinct CDR3 sequences, around 25% recorded once. This clonotype was observed many times. A junction boundary mismatches the germline segment, possibly from a read error.

V gene TRBV5-1 combines with J gene TRBJ2-1, with no clear D. What was sequenced was blood. This receptor was taken from a man aged 50 or older with Graves' hyperthyroidism. CDR3 sequence reads: CASSLSGNEQFF. The CDR3 nucleotides are TGTGCCAGCAGTCTCTCTGGCAATGAGCAGTTCTTC.